The 28 T cell receptor beta chains presented below share a single source sample, sequenced in a study of blood T cell repertoires in COVID-19. The table came from immunoSEQ multiplex PCR; TCRdb's copy has only in-frame clones and leaves some out. The sample lists around 300,000 clones, 83% occurring once. Sequenced material: peripheral blood. These receptors all stem from a woman between 45 and 60 years old who had recovered from COVID-19.

The rearrangement links TRBV12-3 or TRBV12-4 to TRBJ1-2, with D unresolved. This CDR3 comprises 13 residues. V was shortened by 1 base and J by 5 bases, with 8 bases between the two germline ends. CDR3 DNA: TGTGCCAGCAGTTTAGGAGTCATTTATGGCTACACCTTC. As protein: CASSLGVIYGYTF.

V usage is TRBV18 and J usage is TRBJ2-7, with D perhaps matching TRBD1 (6 bases). The CDR3 loop spans 14 amino acids. Germline values: CDR1 KGHSH, CDR2 LQKENI. V gave up 0 bases and J gave up 6 bases, with 12 bases separating them. The CDR3 DNA sequence: TGTGCCAGCTCACCACCGGTACAGGGAAGCGAGCAGTACTTC. Its translation: CASSPPVQGSEQYF.

This clone was observed a single time. J is TRBJ2-3 and V is TRBV9; the D gene is possibly TRBD1 (6 bases). V lost 3 bases and J 2 bases, leaving 13 bases between the germline ends. The CDR3 loop spans 15 amino acids. CDR1 and CDR2 from the germline V gene are SGDLS and YYNGEE. CDR3 in amino acids: CASSAQVGATDTQYF. The CDR3 nucleotides are TGTGCCAGCAGCGCCCAAGTGGGGGCCACAGATACGCAGTATTTT. The full variable domain, with the rest looked up from reference TRBV9 and TRBJ2-3, is DSGVTQTPKHLITATGQRVTLRCSPRSGDLSVYWYQQSLDQGLQFLIQYYNGEERAKGNILERFSAQQFPDLHSELNLSSLELGDSALYFCASSAQVGATDTQYFGPGTRLTVL.

The chain uses TRBV5-1 and TRBJ2-7; the match to TRBD1 covers 8 bases. CDR3 length equals 14 residues. J lost 5 bases, V lost 4 bases, and 8 bases had no gene match. CDR1 is SGHRS, CDR2 YFSETQ, per germline. CDR3 nucleotides: TGCGCCAGCAGCCAGGGACAGGCCTTTGACGAGCAGTACTTC. Protein product: CASSQGQAFDEQYF.

This clone was recorded once. V usage is TRBV4-3 and J usage is TRBJ1-1; 11 nucleotides match TRBD1. Looked up from germline, CDR1 is LGHNA and CDR2 is YSLEER. After removal of 3 bases from V and 5 bases from J, the junction contained 2 bases not matched to a gene. The CDR3 loop spans 14 amino acids. DNA for the CDR3: TGCGCCAGCAGCCAGGGACAGGGGGGAACTGAAGCTTTCTTT. It codes for CASSQGQGGTEAFF.

The chain recombines TRBV5-1 with TRBJ2-1, with TRBD1 matching 9 bases. V gave up 4 bases and J gave up 10 bases; unmatched junction bases: 6. From germline, CDR1 is SGHRS and CDR2 YFSETQ. The CDR3 is 13 residues long. The CDR3 bases are TGCGCCAGCAGCCCGGGACAGGGTGAGGAGCAGTTCTTC. This codes for CASSPGQGEEQFF.

The chain is built from TRBV30 and TRBJ2-1; 8 bases fit TRBD1. J lost 4 bases, V lost 5 bases, and 1 base had no gene match. Germline values: CDR1 GTSNPN, CDR2 SVGIG (reference sequence). This CDR3 region has 12 residues. This CDR3 is CAWGTGYNEQFF. CDR3 nucleotides: TGTGCCTGGGGGACAGGTTACAATGAGCAGTTCTTC.

The CDR3, as DNA: TGTGCCAGTAAGTTACAGGCAGATTATAATTCACCCCTCCACTTT. It specifies CASKLQADYNSPLHF. The chain is built from TRBV19 and TRBJ1-6, with D maybe TRBD1 (5 bases). Germline CDR1 is LNHDA and CDR2 is SQIVND (reference sequence). The CDR3 has 15 amino acids. Deletions cut 7 bases from V and 4 bases from J, with 14 bases between.

The V gene is TRBV28, the J gene TRBJ1-6; D is perhaps TRBD1 (5 bases). Germline CDR1 MDHEN, CDR2 SYDVKM. Trimming stripped 2 bases from V and 6 bases from J, with 14 bases between. There are 16 residues in the CDR3. CDR3 nucleotides: TGTGCCAGCAGTTTAACCAGGGCCGGTAGTAATTCACCCCTCCACTTT. Its translation: CASSLTRAGSNSPLHF. The full variable domain, completed using reference TRBV28 and TRBJ1-6, is DVKVTQSSRYLVKRTGEKVFLECVQDMDHENMFWYRQDPGLGLRLIYFSYDVKMKEKGDIPEGYSVSREKKERFSLILESASTNQTSMYLCASSLTRAGSNSPLHFGNGTRLTVT.

V and J are TRBV5-1 and TRBJ1-1; D unresolved. CDR3 length: 14 residues. CDR1 is SGHRS and CDR2 is YFSETQ in the germline V gene. Trimming shortened V by 2 bases and J by 2 bases, and 10 bases separated the two germline ends. For the CDR3, the DNA is TGCGCCAGCAGCTTCAGCAGCGTCAACACTGAAGCTTTCTTT. Amino acids: CASSFSSVNTEAFF.

This clone was detected once. V usage is TRBV7-6 and J usage is TRBJ1-2, with TRBD1 matching 8 bases. The V gene's germline CDR1 is SGHVS and CDR2 FNYEAQ. The ends lost 1 base at V and 8 bases at J; junction bases unmatched: 6. The CDR3 length is 14 residues. CDR3 bases: TGTGCCAGCAGCTTAGGGACAGGGACGCGGGGCTACACCTTC. Residues: CASSLGTGTRGYTF.

The chain recombines TRBV29-1 with TRBJ2-7; TRBD1 aligns across 9 bases. V lost 5 bases, J lost 5 bases, and 10 bases stayed unmatched. CDR1 and CDR2 from the germline V gene are SQVTM and ANQGSEA. The CDR3 totals 14 residues. The CDR3 DNA follows: TGCAGCGTTCAGCACCGGGACAGGGTCCACGAGCAGTACTTC. Amino acids: CSVQHRDRVHEQYF.

The chain joins TRBV4-2 to TRBJ2-7; no definite D call. Germline V gene data show CDR1 as LGHNA and CDR2 as YNFKEQ. There are 16 residues in the CDR3. V was shortened by 1 base and J by 3 bases, with 16 bases between the two germline ends. CDR3 nucleotides: TGTGCCAGCAGCCAAGGAGCCGCCGGGTCCTTCTACGAGCAGTACTTC. Translation: CASSQGAAGSFYEQYF.

The chain uses TRBV19 and TRBJ1-5; no clear D gene. Deletions cut 7 bases from V and 4 bases from J, with 11 bases between. Germline values: CDR1 LNHDA, CDR2 SQIVND (reference sequence). The CDR3 runs 13 residues. CDR3 nucleotide sequence: TGTGCCAGTACGAGGGCATGGAATCAGCCCCAGCATTTT. Encoded protein: CASTRAWNQPQHF.

The CDR3 bases are TGTGCCACCAGCAGAAGACAGGACCAGGGGGCTGAAGCTTTCTTT. It encodes CATSRRQDQGAEAFF. The V gene is TRBV15, the J gene TRBJ1-1; TRBD1 agrees at 7 bases. Trimming at V came to 2 bases and at J to 6 bases, leaving 9 bases not matched to a gene. CDR1 and CDR2 from the germline V gene are LNHNV and YYDKDF (reference sequence). CDR3 length: 15 residues.

This sequence joins TRBV9 and TRBJ2-1; D perhaps matches TRBD2 (7 bases). This CDR3 contains 14 residues. Trimming removed 3 bases from V and 7 bases from J, with 14 bases in between. Germline CDR1 reads SGDLS; CDR2 reads YYNGEE. CDR3 amino acids: CASSASGGWNEQFF. The CDR3 nucleotides are TGTGCCAGCAGCGCCTCGGGGGGCTGGAATGAGCAGTTCTTC.

The gene calls are TRBV10-1 and TRBJ1-1; possible D gene TRBD1, 5 bases. V gave up 4 bases and J gave up 1 base, with 16 bases separating them. The germline V gene encodes CDR1 WNHNN and CDR2 SYGVQD (reference sequence). The CDR3 consists of 16 residues. The CDR3 nucleotides are TGCGCCAGCAGTGTCCTTAAAGGGGTCCAGAACACTGAAGCTTTCTTT. Translation: CASSVLKGVQNTEAFF.

The table lists this clone with a few counts. The chain's CDR3 is CASSLLGTSGVSYNEQFF. The CDR3 DNA reads as TGTGCCAGCAGCCTACTCGGGACTAGCGGAGTCTCCTACAATGAGCAGTTCTTC. The chain has TRBV7-6 and TRBJ2-1, with TRBD2 identical over 11 bases. Losses at the gene ends were 5 bases for V and 0 bases for J; bases not matched to a gene: 9. CDR1 is SGHVS and CDR2 is FNYEAQ in the germline V gene. The CDR3 extends over 18 amino acids.

The chain employs TRBV4-3 and TRBJ1-1, with D possibly TRBD1 on 6 matching bases. The germline V gene encodes CDR1 LGHNA and CDR2 YSLEER. The length of the CDR3 is 15 residues. Trimming removed 3 bases at V and 0 bases at J, with 11 bases between. The CDR3 DNA reads TGCGCCAGCAGCCAGCAGCAGGGGATGAACACTGAAGCTTTCTTT. Encoded protein: CASSQQQGMNTEAFF.

The rearrangement joins TRBV7-2 to TRBJ2-1, with 9 bases aligning to TRBD2. This CDR3 is 15 amino acids long. Unmatched junction bases numbered 5, after V lost 4 bases and J lost 4 bases. Germline V gives CDR1 SGHTA, CDR2 FQGNSA. The chain's CDR3 is CASSSTSGTYNEQFF. The CDR3 nucleotides read TGTGCCAGCAGCTCGACTAGCGGAACATACAATGAGCAGTTCTTC.

V gene TRBV19 combines with J gene TRBJ2-7; 8 positions agree with TRBD2. V shed 2 bases, J shed 0 bases, and the junction held 0 bases outside the gene matches. Germline V gene lookup returns CDR1 LNHDA and CDR2 SQIVND (reference sequence). CDR3 size: 14 residues. CDR3 coding DNA: TGTGCCAGTAGTATAACTAGCGGCTCCTACGAGCAGTACTTC. This encodes CASSITSGSYEQYF.

In this sample, this clone turned up a few times. The rearrangement links TRBV27 to TRBJ2-7; the match to TRBD1 covers 8 bases. The CDR3 contains 14 residues. CDR1 is MNHEY and CDR2 is SMNVEV in the germline V gene (reference sequence). V gave up 5 bases and J gave up 6 bases; unmatched junction bases: 9. CDR3 in DNA: TGTGCCAGCAGTCCCCGGACAGGGATTCTCGAGCAGTACTTC. Translated: CASSPRTGILEQYF.

CDR3 in DNA: TGTGCCAGCTCATCCCGGGGGGGCGACACCGGGGAGCTGTTTTTT. It is translated as CASSSRGGDTGELFF. This chain uses TRBV18 with TRBJ2-2; 8 nucleotides agree with TRBD2. Germline lookup yields CDR1 KGHSH and CDR2 LQKENI. The CDR3 runs 15 residues. Losses at the gene ends were 5 bases for V and 3 bases for J; bases not matched to a gene: 5. The whole variable domain, filled in from reference TRBV18 and TRBJ2-2, reads NAGVMQNPRHLVRRRGQEARLRCSPMKGHSHVYWYRQLPEEGLKFMVYLQKENIIDESGMPKERFSAEFPKEGPSILRIQQVVRGDSAAYFCASSSRGGDTGELFFGEGSRLTVL.

The rearrangement links TRBV7-3 to TRBJ2-3, with 8 bases that match TRBD2. The trim removed 2 bases at V and 4 bases at J, leaving 11 bases unmatched. Per germline, CDR1 SGHTA and CDR2 FQGTGA. The CDR3 spans 17 residues. The CDR3 DNA reads TGTGCCAGCAGCTTAGGTCTCAGCGGGAGCTGGCCAGATACGCAGTATTTT. Encoded protein: CASSLGLSGSWPDTQYF.

A note on this clone: Other DNA sequences in this specimen translate into the identical CDR3. The chain has TRBV7-9 and TRBJ1-3; TRBD1 agrees at 9 bases. In germline, CDR1 is SEHNR, CDR2 FQNEAQ (reference sequence). The junction had 1 base not matched to a gene; V was cut back by 3 bases and J by 7 bases. The CDR3 totals 13 residues. The CDR3 sequence is CASSLGQGNTIYF. The CDR3 bases are TGTGCCAGCAGCTTGGGACAGGGTAACACCATATATTTT.

The chain is built from TRBV3-1 (or the pseudogene TRBV3-2) and TRBJ2-2; a weak D match, TRBD2 (5 bases). The CDR3 contains 15 residues. Deletions cut 4 bases from V and 6 bases from J, with 15 bases between. Germline CDR1 LGHDT, CDR2 YNNKEL (reference sequence). CDR3 region: CASSPDFNPAGELFF. The DNA of the CDR3 is TGTGCCAGCAGCCCGGACTTTAACCCAGCCGGGGAGCTGTTTTTT.

The gene calls are TRBV28 and TRBJ1-5; TRBD1 might be the D (6 bases). The V gene's germline CDR1 is MDHEN and CDR2 SYDVKM. The length of the CDR3 is 13 residues. V dropped 8 bases and J dropped 7 bases, with 15 bases sitting between them. The CDR3 sequence: CASWGLGGQPQHF. The CDR3 nucleotides read TGTGCCAGCTGGGGGCTGGGGGGGCAGCCCCAGCATTTT.

CDR3 region: CASSQRSGNTIYF. DNA of the CDR3: TGCGCCAGCAGCCAGCGCTCTGGAAACACCATATATTTT. V gene TRBV5-1 combines with J gene TRBJ1-3; D is unresolved. Looked up from germline, CDR1 is SGHRS and CDR2 is YFSETQ. V was clipped by 4 bases and J by 0 bases, with 5 bases between them. The CDR3 contains 13 residues.